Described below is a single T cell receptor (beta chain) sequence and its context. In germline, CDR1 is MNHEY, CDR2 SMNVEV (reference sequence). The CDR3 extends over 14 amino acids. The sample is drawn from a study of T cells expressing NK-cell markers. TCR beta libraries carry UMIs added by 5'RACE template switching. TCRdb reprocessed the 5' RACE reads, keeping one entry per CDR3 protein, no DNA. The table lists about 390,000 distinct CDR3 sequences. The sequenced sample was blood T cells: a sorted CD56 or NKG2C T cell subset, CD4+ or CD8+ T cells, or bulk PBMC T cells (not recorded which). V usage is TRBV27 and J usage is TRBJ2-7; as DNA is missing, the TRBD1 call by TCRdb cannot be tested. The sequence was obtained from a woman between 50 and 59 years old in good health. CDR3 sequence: CASRPTPPSYEQYF.